This is a list of T cell receptor beta chains from one sample in a study of T-cell reconstitution after alpha-beta-depleted transplantation in children. Via MiXCR, TCRdb re-called the PCR reads, giving one row per CDR3 protein. The table lists around 500,000 distinct CDR3 sequences, roughly an eighth of them singletons. Source: PBMCs from the stem cell graft donor, taken from the stem cell graft. The receptors were sampled from a human donor who donated a stem cell graft to a child with combined immunodeficiency. Each CDR3 is given with its conserved first and last residue. A D gene is named only where the DNA matches it firmly. Clone size appears in some rows only: once, few, many, or a class for an expanded clone.

V gene: TRBV11-1; J gene: TRBJ2-1; D gene: TRBD1; clone size: few; CDR3 DNA: TGTGCCAGCAGCTACCGGGACAGCAATGAGCAGTTCTTC; CDR3 protein: CASSYRDSNEQFF
V gene: TRBV20-1; J gene: TRBJ2-4; D gene: TRBD2; clone size: few; CDR3 DNA: TGCAGTGCTAGTCAAGCGGGGGCCAAAAACATTCAGTACTTC; CDR3 protein: CSASQAGAKNIQYF
V gene: TRBV9; J gene: TRBJ2-7; D gene: -; clone size: many; CDR3 DNA: TGTGCCAGCAGCGTAGAGGACTACGGCGAGCAGTACTTC; CDR3 protein: CASSVEDYGEQYF
V gene: TRBV2; J gene: TRBJ1-4; D gene: -; clone size: -; CDR3 DNA: TGTGCCAGCAGTGAGGCCAGCCACAGTGAAAAACTGTTTTTT; CDR3 protein: CASSEASHSEKLFF
V gene: TRBV5-1; J gene: TRBJ2-1; D gene: -; clone size: -; CDR3 DNA: TGCGCCAGCAGCCCGAACGGTCCCCACAATGAGCAGTTCTTC; CDR3 protein: CASSPNGPHNEQFF
V gene: TRBV12-3/TRBV12-4; J gene: TRBJ1-4; D gene: -; clone size: many; CDR3 DNA: TGTGCCAGCAGTTCCGTCTTCGAAAAACTGTTTTTT; CDR3 protein: CASSSVFEKLFF
V gene: TRBV12-3/TRBV12-4; J gene: TRBJ1-1; D gene: -; clone size: few; CDR3 DNA: TGTGCCAGCAGTTCCGGGTACAGATTGAACACTGAAGCTTTCTTT; CDR3 protein: CASSSGYRLNTEAFF
V gene: TRBV5-1; J gene: TRBJ1-4; D gene: TRBD1; clone size: few; CDR3 DNA: TGCGCCAGCAGCTTCTCTCCGGGACAGGGGGATGAAAAACTGTTTTTT; CDR3 protein: CASSFSPGQGDEKLFF
V gene: TRBV4-3; J gene: TRBJ1-5; D gene: -; clone size: few; CDR3 DNA: TGCGCCACGAGTGAGGGCTACGGTACAAGCAATCAGCCCCAGCATTTT; CDR3 protein: CATSEGYGTSNQPQHF
V gene: TRBV12-3/TRBV12-4; J gene: TRBJ2-5; D gene: -; clone size: many; CDR3 DNA: TGTGCCAGTACCCCTTGGTCGGGAGAGACCCAGTACTTC; CDR3 protein: CASTPWSGETQYF
V gene: TRBV5-5; J gene: TRBJ1-1; D gene: -; clone size: -; CDR3 DNA: TGTGCCAGCAGTTTCGGGGCGGAGACTGAAGCTTTCTTT; CDR3 protein: CASSFGAETEAFF
V gene: TRBV4-3; J gene: TRBJ2-1; D gene: TRBD2; clone size: -; CDR3 DNA: TGCGCCAGCAGCCAAGATCCAGTAGCGGGAGCGGCTGAGCAGTTCTTC; CDR3 protein: CASSQDPVAGAAEQFF
V gene: TRBV6-2/TRBV6-3; J gene: TRBJ2-3; D gene: -; clone size: few; CDR3 DNA: TGTGCCAGCAGTTACGGGGGGACAGCTACAGATACGCAGTATTTT; CDR3 protein: CASSYGGTATDTQYF
V gene: TRBV28; J gene: TRBJ2-3; D gene: -; clone size: many; CDR3 DNA: TGTGCCAGCAGTTTAGGACAGTCTATAGATACGCAGTATTTT; CDR3 protein: CASSLGQSIDTQYF
V gene: TRBV6-5; J gene: TRBJ1-2; D gene: TRBD1; clone size: few; CDR3 DNA: TGTGCCAGCAGTTACTTGCCAGGGGGACACTATGGCTACACCTTC; CDR3 protein: CASSYLPGGHYGYTF
V gene: TRBV30; J gene: TRBJ1-1; D gene: -; clone size: -; CDR3 DNA: TGTGCCTGGAATCTAGGAGTGAACACTGAAGCTTTCTTT; CDR3 protein: CAWNLGVNTEAFF
V gene: TRBV12-3/TRBV12-4; J gene: TRBJ2-3; D gene: -; clone size: few; CDR3 DNA: TGTGCCAGCAGCCGGGCAACGGTCACAGATACGCAGTATTTT; CDR3 protein: CASSRATVTDTQYF